The clone carrying this TCR beta chain was observed at least ten times. Antigen unknown. Stated time point: longitudinal time-point 2. Source material was 2 million unsorted PBMCs, stored at -80 °C in RNAlater. The entry originates in a study of neurological immune-mediated disorders. The cDNA was synthesized by means of template-switch 5'RACE, which was carried out with 10-nucleotide random UMIs. Every sequencing run gave over 170 million TCR-beta sequences, taken from 15-18 subjects. Via MiXCR, TCRdb re-called the 5' RACE reads, giving one row per CDR3 protein. The sample shows roughly 34,000 distinct CDR3 sequences, around 13% of them seen only once. General study results and limits: Expanded clones shared no identical CDR3 amino acid sequences across subjects, which suggested private TCR-beta repertoires in all groups.

Trimming took off 3 bases at V and 6 bases at J, with 10 bases between the two ends. Germline V gene data show CDR1 as KGHSH and CDR2 as LQKENI. This CDR3 has 13 residues. The sample was PBMCs. V is TRBV18 and J is TRBJ2-3; D is unclear. The origin of this receptor is a woman in her thirties or forties in good health. The CDR3 nucleotides are TGTGCCAGCTCACCGGGGAATCGTGATACGCAGTATTTT. It translates to CASSPGNRDTQYF.